A single sample gave rise to the 5 T cell receptor beta chains below, sequenced in a study of cytomegalovirus exposure and HLA in healthy donors. The primer mix had 60 Vbeta and 13 Jbeta primers. The table came from immunoSEQ multiplex PCR; TCRdb's copy has only in-frame clones and leaves some out. Seen here are 100,000 to 150,000 clones, roughly 80% observed once, and the top ten hold around 8.9%. Material for sequencing was PBMCs. The receptors here all came from a man aged 25 to 40 in good health and CMV-seropositive.

The chain has TRBV5-1 and TRBJ1-2; possibly TRBD1 for D (5 bases). This CDR3 spans 14 amino acids. Germline CDR1 is SGHRS and CDR2 is YFSETQ. V was shortened by 2 bases and J by 3 bases, with 11 bases between the two germline ends. CDR3 coding DNA: TGCGCCAGCAGCTTAATGGGAGGGGACTATGGCTACACCTTC. Protein sequence: CASSLMGGDYGYTF.

This chain connects TRBV5-6 to TRBJ1-1; 7 bases match TRBD1. This CDR3 has 15 amino acids. With 1 base clipped from V and 4 bases from J, the junction kept 7 bases outside the gene matches. Germline CDR1 and CDR2: SGHDT and YYEEEE. The DNA for the CDR3 is TGTGCCAGCAGCTTGATGTGGGCAGGGGGCACTGAAGCTTTCTTT. It encodes CASSLMWAGGTEAFF.

The V and J genes are TRBV28 and TRBJ2-1; weak D call: TRBD2 (6 bases). The CDR3 sequence is 22 residues long. The germline CDR1 and CDR2 sequences are MDHEN and SYDVKM. Deletions cut 7 bases from V and 5 bases from J, with 39 bases between. The CDR3 nucleotides are TGTGCCAGCACCCCTCTTCCCCACGGGGGAGTTAATCTAGTTAATTATCACAATGAGCAGTTCTTC. Its protein is CASTPLPHGGVNLVNYHNEQFF.

This rearrangement joins TRBV6-5 to TRBJ2-2, with TRBD1 matching 7 bases. Germline values: CDR1 MNHEY, CDR2 SVGAGI. V gave up 0 bases and J gave up 3 bases; unmatched junction bases: 4. The CDR3 runs to 16 residues. The CDR3 DNA is TGTGCCAGCAGTTACTCAGGGGGCGCGGACACCGGGGAGCTGTTTTTT. It is translated as CASSYSGGADTGELFF.

This clone was seen a few times. The chain joins TRBV4-1 to TRBJ1-6, with TRBD1 matching 8 bases. Germline-derived CDR1 and CDR2 are MGHRA and YSYEKL. This CDR3 contains 18 residues. J lost 4 bases, V lost 4 bases, and 12 bases had no gene match. The chain's CDR3 is CASSRGTGQTQYNSPLHF. The CDR3 region has the DNA TGCGCCAGCAGCCGGGGGACAGGCCAAACGCAATATAATTCACCCCTCCACTTT.